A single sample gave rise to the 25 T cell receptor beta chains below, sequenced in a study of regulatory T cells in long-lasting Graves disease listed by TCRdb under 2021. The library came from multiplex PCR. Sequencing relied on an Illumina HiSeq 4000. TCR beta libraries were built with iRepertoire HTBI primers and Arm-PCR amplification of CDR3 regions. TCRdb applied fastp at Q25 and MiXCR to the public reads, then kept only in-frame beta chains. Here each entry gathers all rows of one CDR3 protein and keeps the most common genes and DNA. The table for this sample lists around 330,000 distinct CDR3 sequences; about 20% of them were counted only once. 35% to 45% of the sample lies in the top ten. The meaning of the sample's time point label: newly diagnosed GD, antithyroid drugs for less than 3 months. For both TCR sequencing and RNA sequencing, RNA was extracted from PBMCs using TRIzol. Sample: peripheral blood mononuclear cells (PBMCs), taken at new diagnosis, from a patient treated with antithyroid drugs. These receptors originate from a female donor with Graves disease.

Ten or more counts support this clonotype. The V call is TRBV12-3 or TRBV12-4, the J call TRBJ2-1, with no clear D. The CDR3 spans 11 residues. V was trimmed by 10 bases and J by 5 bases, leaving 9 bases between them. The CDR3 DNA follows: TGTGCCAACCGAAAAAACAATGAGCAGTTCTTC. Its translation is CANRKNNEQFF.

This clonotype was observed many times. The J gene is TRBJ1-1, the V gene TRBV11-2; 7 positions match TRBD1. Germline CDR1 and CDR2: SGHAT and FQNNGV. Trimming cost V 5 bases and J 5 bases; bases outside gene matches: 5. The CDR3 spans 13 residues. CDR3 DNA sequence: TGTGCCAGCAGCGTCCACAGGGGTACTGAAGCTTTCTTT. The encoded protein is CASSVHRGTEAFF. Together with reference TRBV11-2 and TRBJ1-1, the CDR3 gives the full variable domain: EAGVAQSPRYKIIEKRQSVAFWCNPISGHATLYWYQQILGQGPKLLIQFQNNGVVDDSQLPKDRFSAERLKGVDSTLKIQPAKLEDSAVYLCASSVHRGTEAFFGQGTRLTVV.

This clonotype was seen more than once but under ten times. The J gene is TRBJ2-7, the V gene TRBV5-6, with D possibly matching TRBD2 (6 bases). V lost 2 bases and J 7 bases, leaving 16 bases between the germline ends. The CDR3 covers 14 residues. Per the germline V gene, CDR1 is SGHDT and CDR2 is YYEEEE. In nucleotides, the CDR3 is TGTGCCAGCAGCTTTGGTCGGCCCCGGGGGGAGCAGTACTTC. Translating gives CASSFGRPRGEQYF.

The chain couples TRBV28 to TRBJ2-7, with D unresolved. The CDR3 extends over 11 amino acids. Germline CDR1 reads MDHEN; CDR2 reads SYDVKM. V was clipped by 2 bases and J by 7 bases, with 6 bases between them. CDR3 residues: CASSLRAEQYF. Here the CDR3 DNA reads TGTGCCAGCAGTTTAAGGGCTGAGCAGTACTTC.

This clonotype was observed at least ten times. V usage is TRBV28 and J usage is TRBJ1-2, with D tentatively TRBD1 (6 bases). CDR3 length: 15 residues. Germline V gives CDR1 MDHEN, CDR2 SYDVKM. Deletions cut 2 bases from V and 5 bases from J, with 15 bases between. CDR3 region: CASSLRQDSLYGYTF. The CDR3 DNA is TGTGCCAGCAGTTTACGGCAGGACAGCCTGTATGGCTACACCTTC.

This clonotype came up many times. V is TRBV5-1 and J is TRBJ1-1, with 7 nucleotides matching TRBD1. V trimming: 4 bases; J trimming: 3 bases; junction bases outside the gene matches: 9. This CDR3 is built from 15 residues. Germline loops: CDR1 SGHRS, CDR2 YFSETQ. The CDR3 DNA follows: TGCGCCAGCAGCCGCGACAGGGAGGGTGACACTGAAGCTTTCTTT. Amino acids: CASSRDREGDTEAFF. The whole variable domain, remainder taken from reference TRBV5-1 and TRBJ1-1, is KAGVTQTPRYLIKTRGQQVTLSCSPISGHRSVSWYQQTPGQGLQFLFEYFSETQRNKGNFPGRFSGRQFSNSRSEMNVSTLELGDSALYLCASSRDREGDTEAFFGQGTRLTVV.

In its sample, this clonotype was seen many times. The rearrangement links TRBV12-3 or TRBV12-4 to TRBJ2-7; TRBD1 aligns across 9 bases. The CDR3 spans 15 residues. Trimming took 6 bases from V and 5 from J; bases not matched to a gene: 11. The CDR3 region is CASRPRGTGWNEQYF. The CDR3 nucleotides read TGTGCCAGCAGACCCCGGGGGACAGGGTGGAACGAGCAGTACTTC.

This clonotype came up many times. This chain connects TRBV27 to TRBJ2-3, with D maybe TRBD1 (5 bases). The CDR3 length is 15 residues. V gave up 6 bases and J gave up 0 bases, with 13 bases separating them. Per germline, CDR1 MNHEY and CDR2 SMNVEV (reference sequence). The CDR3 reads CASSRIGQSTDTQYF. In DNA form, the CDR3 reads TGTGCCAGCAGCCGCATTGGACAAAGCACAGATACGCAGTATTTT.

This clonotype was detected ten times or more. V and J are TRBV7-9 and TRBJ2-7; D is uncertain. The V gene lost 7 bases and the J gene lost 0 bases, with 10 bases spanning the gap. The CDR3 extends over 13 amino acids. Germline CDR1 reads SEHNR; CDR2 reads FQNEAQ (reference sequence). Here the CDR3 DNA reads TGTGCCAGCACCTCTGACCTCTCCTACGAGCAGTACTTC. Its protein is CASTSDLSYEQYF.

The CDR3 DNA is TGTGCCAGCAGCTCCTTAGCGGTCACAGATACGCAGTATTTT. Amino acids: CASSSLAVTDTQYF. The chain links TRBV7-2 to TRBJ2-3; weak D call: TRBD2 (6 bases). Germline V gene data show CDR1 as SGHTA and CDR2 as FQGNSA. Trimming shortened V by 4 bases and J by 2 bases, and 10 bases separated the two germline ends. There are 14 residues in the CDR3.

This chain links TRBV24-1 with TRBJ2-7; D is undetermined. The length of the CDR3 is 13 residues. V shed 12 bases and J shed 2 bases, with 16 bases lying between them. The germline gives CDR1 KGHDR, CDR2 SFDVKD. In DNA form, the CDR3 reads TGTGCCTCACGCCTCCCGGTTGCCTACGAGCAGTACTTC. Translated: CASRLPVAYEQYF.

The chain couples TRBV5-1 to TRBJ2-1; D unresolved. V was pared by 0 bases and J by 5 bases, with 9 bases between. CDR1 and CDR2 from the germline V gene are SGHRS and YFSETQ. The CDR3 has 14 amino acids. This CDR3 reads CASSLAPGDNEQFF. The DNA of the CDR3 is TGCGCCAGCAGCTTGGCCCCAGGTGACAATGAGCAGTTCTTC.

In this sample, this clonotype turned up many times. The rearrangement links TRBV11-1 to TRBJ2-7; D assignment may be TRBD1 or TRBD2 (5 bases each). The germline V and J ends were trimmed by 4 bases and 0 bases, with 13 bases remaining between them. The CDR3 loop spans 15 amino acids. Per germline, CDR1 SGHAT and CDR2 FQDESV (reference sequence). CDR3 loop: CASSSTGTLSYEQYF. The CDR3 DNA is TGTGCCAGCAGCTCCACCGGGACGCTCTCCTACGAGCAGTACTTC.

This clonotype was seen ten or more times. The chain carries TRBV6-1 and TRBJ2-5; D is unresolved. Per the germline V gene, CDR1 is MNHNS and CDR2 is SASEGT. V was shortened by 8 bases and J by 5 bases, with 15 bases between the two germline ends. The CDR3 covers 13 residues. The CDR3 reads CASSPSFLETQYF. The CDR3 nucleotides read TGTGCCAGCTCCCCTTCGTTCCTTGAGACCCAGTACTTC.

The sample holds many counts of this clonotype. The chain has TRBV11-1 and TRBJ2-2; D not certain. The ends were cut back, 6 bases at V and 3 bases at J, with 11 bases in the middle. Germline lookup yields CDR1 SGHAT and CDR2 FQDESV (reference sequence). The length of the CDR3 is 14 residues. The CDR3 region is CASSRNRDTGELFF. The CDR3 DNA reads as TGTGCCAGCAGTCGGAACAGAGACACCGGGGAGCTGTTTTTT.

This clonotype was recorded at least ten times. The CDR3 sequence is CASSFLKEGPNEQFF. CDR3 coding DNA: TGTGCCAGCAGCTTCCTGAAGGAAGGTCCCAATGAGCAGTTCTTC. V usage is TRBV28 and J usage is TRBJ2-1; D is unresolved. The CDR3 has 15 residues. Trimming pared 6 bases from V and 6 bases from J, leaving 18 bases between. Per the germline V gene, CDR1 is MDHEN and CDR2 is SYDVKM.

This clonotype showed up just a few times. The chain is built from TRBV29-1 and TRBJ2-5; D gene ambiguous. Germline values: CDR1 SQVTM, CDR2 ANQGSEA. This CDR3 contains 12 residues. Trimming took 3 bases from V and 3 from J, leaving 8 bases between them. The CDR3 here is CSVDWSKETQYF. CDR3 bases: TGCAGCGTTGACTGGTCAAAAGAGACCCAGTACTTC. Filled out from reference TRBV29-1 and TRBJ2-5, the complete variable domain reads SAVISQKPSRDICQRGTSLTIQCQVDSQVTMMFWYRQQPGQSLTLIATANQGSEATYESGFVIDKFPISRPNLTFSTLTVSNMSPEDSSIYLCSVDWSKETQYFGPGTRLLVL.

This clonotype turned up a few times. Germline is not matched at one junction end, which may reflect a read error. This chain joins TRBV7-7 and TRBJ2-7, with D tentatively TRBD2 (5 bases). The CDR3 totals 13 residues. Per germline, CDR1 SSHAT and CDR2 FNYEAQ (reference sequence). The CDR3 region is CASSLGPGNEQYF. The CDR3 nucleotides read TGTGCTAGCAGCTTAGGACCGGGAAACGAGCAGTACTTC.

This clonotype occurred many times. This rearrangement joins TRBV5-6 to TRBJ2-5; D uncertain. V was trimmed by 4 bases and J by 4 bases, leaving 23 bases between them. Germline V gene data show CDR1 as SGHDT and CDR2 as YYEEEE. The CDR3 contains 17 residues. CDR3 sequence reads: CASSPQLSGSGGETQYF. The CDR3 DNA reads TGTGCCAGCAGCCCGCAATTATCCGGGTCGGGTGGAGAGACCCAGTACTTC.

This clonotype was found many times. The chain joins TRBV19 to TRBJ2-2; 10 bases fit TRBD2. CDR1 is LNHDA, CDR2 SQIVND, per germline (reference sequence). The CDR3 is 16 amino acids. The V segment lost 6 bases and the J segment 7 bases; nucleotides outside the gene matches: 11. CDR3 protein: CASSHIVAGGNGELFF. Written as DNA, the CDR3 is TGTGCCAGTAGCCATATAGTAGCGGGAGGTAACGGGGAGCTGTTTTTT.

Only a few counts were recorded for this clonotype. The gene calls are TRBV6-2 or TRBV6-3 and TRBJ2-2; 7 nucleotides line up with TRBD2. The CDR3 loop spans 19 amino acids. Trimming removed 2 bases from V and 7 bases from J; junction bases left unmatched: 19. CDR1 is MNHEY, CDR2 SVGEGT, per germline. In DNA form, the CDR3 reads TGTGCCAGCAGTTACGAACAAAAAGGACTAGGCGGGGCCGGCGGGGAGCTGTTTTTT. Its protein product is CASSYEQKGLGGAGGELFF.

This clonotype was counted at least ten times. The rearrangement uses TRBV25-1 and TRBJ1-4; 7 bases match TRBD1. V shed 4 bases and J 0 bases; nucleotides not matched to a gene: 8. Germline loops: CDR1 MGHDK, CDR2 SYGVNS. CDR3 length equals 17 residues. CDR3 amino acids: CASSGLRGFTTNEKLFF. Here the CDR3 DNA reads TGTGCCAGCAGTGGACTCAGGGGGTTTACAACTAATGAAAAACTGTTTTTT. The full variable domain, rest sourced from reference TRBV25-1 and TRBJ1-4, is EADIYQTPRYLVIGTGKKITLECSQTMGHDKMYWYQQDPGMELHLIHYSYGVNSTEKGDLSSESTVSRIRTEHFPLTLESARPSHTSQYLCASSGLRGFTTNEKLFFGSGTQLSVL.

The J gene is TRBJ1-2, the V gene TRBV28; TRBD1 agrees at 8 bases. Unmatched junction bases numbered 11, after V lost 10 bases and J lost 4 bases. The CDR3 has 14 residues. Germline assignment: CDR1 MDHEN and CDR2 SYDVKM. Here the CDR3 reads CATQPPDRAYGYTF. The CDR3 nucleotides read TGTGCCACCCAACCCCCGGACAGGGCCTATGGCTACACCTTC.

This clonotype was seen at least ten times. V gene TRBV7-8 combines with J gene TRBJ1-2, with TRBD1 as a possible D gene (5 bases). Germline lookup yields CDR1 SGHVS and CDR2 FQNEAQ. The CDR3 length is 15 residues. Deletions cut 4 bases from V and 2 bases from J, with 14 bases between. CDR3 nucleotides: TGTGCCAGCAGCTCCCCGGGACGGGGGAACTATGGCTACACCTTC. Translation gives CASSSPGRGNYGYTF.

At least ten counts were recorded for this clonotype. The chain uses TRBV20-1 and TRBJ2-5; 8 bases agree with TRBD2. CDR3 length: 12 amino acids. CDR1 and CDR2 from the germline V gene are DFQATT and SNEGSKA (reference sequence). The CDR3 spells CSGGEVQETQYF. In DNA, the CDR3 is TGCAGCGGGGGGGAGGTCCAAGAGACCCAGTACTTC.